This paragraph covers one T cell receptor (beta chain) sequence. Its recognized antigen is unknown. No much larger clone exists at a distance of one base, and base qualities are not known. The library came from PCR. Instrument on record: Illumina HiSeq 2500. TCR library preparation used molecular barcoding, with unique molecular identifiers applied to normalize quantification of the TCRbeta repertoire. TCRdb reanalyzed the raw reads on its own, using fastp at Q25 for trimming and MiXCR for clone calling, and kept in-frame beta chains. Identical CDR3 proteins give one entry, which carries the most common genes and DNA. The sample profile shows around 300,000 distinct CDR3 sequences; 6% to 10% of them were found once. The ten largest clonotypes hold around 10% of the sample. The sample belongs to a study of T-cell reconstitution after alpha-beta-depleted transplantation in children listed by TCRdb under 2016. About the investigation overall: The study quantitatively tracked T-cell immune reconstitution after TCRalphabeta/CD19-depleted allogeneic hematopoietic cell transplantation in children using TCR repertoire profiling.

Trimming accounts for 5 bases at V and 5 bases at J, while the number of junction bases matched to no gene is 4. Counted from cysteine to phenylalanine, this CDR3 has 13 amino acids. Here the CDR3 DNA is all that survives: 39 bases in frame from base 1. CDR1 and CDR2 are drawn from the germline V gene: SGHAT, FQNNGV. What this sample's treatment or condition label stands for: allogeneic hematopoietic cell transplantation with graft depleted of TCRalphabeta T cells and CD19 B cells. Transplant recipients were children who received TCRalphabeta/CD19-depleted allogeneic hematopoietic cell grafts. What the authors observed across the whole study: Over subsequent months, a decline in hyperexpanded clone frequencies was noted, and after one year, T-cell counts and TCRbeta diversity were mostly ascribed to newly produced T cells. In some patients, the high TCRbeta diversity seen at day 60 was put down to recipient T cells and intrathymic progenitors that had survived conditioning. About two months after transplant, the apparently early recovery of alphabetaT-cell counts reportedly depended on just several hundred clones that had expanded rapidly and came from non-depleted graft cells.

This material consisted of peripheral blood, taken 360 days after TCRalphabeta/CD19-depleted stem cell transplant. This TCR was recovered from a female patient younger than 10 who had a stem cell transplant for Fanconi anemia, so the T cells may come from the graft donor. The chain is made from TRBV11-2 and TRBJ2-5, and 8 junction bases match TRBD2. The CDR3 sequence is CASSGRGAETQYF. The sequenced DNA is TGTGCCAGCAGCGGGCGGGGGGCCGAGACCCAGTACTTC. Reference TRBV11-2 and TRBJ2-5 genes cover what lies past the CDR3, so the full variable domain is EAGVAQSPRYKIIEKRQSVAFWCNPISGHATLYWYQQILGQGPKLLIQFQNNGVVDDSQLPKDRFSAERLKGVDSTLKIQPAKLEDSAVYLCASSGRGAETQYFGPGTRLLVL.